The 10 T cell receptor beta chains reported below all come from one sample, sequenced in a study of blood T cell repertoires in COVID-19. Measured with immunoSEQ multiplex PCR; TCRdb has only the in-frame clones, and not every one. The sample has 490,000 or so clones, around 89% seen once. Sequenced material: PBMCs or T cells enriched from blood (not recorded which). The receptors derive from a woman aged 40 to 50 who had recovered from COVID-19.

This clone was counted a single time. The rearrangement joins TRBV18 to TRBJ2-3; TRBD2 agrees at 7 bases. Germline values: CDR1 KGHSH, CDR2 LQKENI. There are 14 residues in the CDR3. With V trimmed by 6 bases and J by 4 bases, 7 bases remained unmatched. This CDR3 reads CASSRELNSDTQYF. In nucleotides, the CDR3 is TGTGCCAGCTCGCGGGAGTTGAATTCAGATACGCAGTATTTT.

The V gene is TRBV29-1, the J gene TRBJ2-1; no definite D call. This CDR3 is 12 amino acids long. The V end lost 2 bases, the J end lost 12 bases, and 14 bases lay between the germline ends. Per germline, CDR1 SQVTM and CDR2 ANQGSEA. CDR3 DNA sequence: TGCAGCGTTGAACCCCAGTCCGAGCGGCAGTTCTTC. Translated: CSVEPQSERQFF.

This clone has more than one count but fewer than ten. The V gene is TRBV10-1, the J gene TRBJ2-2; TRBD1 is a possible D gene (6 bases). Trimming took off 8 bases at V and 3 bases at J, with 16 bases between the two ends. The CDR3 sequence is 15 residues long. Germline V gives CDR1 WNHNN, CDR2 SYGVQD (reference sequence). The CDR3 DNA reads as TGCGCCAGCCCAGGGGTTGGAGGTGACACCGGGGAGCTGTTTTTT. Protein: CASPGVGGDTGELFF.

The V call is TRBV6-5, the J call TRBJ1-1; 12 nucleotides match TRBD1. The CDR3 runs to 15 residues. Unmatched junction bases numbered 4, after V lost 4 bases and J lost 4 bases. Germline assignment: CDR1 MNHEY and CDR2 SVGAGI. CDR3 sequence (DNA): TGTGCCAGCAGTTGGGGACAGGGGGCGGGCACTGAAGCTTTCTTT. This translates into CASSWGQGAGTEAFF.

This chain joins TRBV9 and TRBJ1-4, with unresolved D. Germline loops: CDR1 SGDLS, CDR2 YYNGEE. This CDR3 is built from 15 residues. Trimming took off 0 bases at V and 7 bases at J, with 13 bases between the two ends. The CDR3 sequence is CASSVAPLVGEKLFF. CDR3 bases: TGTGCCAGCAGCGTAGCCCCCCTAGTGGGTGAAAAACTGTTTTTT.

This rearrangement joins TRBV19 to TRBJ1-2, with D unclear. CDR1 and CDR2 (germline): LNHDA, SQIVND (reference sequence). Trimming stripped 3 bases from V and 1 base from J, with 12 bases between. The CDR3 has 15 residues. The CDR3 is CASSIGGRNNYGYTF. CDR3 DNA sequence: TGTGCCAGTAGTATTGGAGGCAGGAATAACTATGGCTACACCTTC.

V is TRBV18 and J is TRBJ2-7; weak D call: TRBD2 (6 bases). Trimming removed 5 bases at V and 5 bases at J, with 13 bases between. This CDR3 spans 13 amino acids. Germline loops: CDR1 KGHSH, CDR2 LQKENI. CDR3 nucleotides: TGTGCCAGCTCATTCGGGGGAGTAAACGAGCAGTACTTC. Amino acids: CASSFGGVNEQYF.

The chain joins TRBV20-1 to TRBJ2-5; 13 bases align to TRBD2. V lost 3 bases and J lost 5; bases outside the gene matches: 9. CDR3 length: 16 amino acids. In germline, CDR1 is DFQATT, CDR2 SNEGSKA (reference sequence). The CDR3 bases are TGCAGTGCTAGTCCTCGAACTAGCGGGAGGGATGAGACCCAGTACTTC. It codes for CSASPRTSGRDETQYF.

The V call is TRBV27, the J call TRBJ1-1, with 9 bases identical to TRBD1. V lost 6 bases, J lost 4 bases, and 9 bases stayed unmatched. CDR3 length: 15 residues. Germline CDR1 reads MNHEY; CDR2 reads SMNVEV (reference sequence). The CDR3 spells CASRERTGVGTEAFF. The CDR3, as DNA: TGTGCCAGCAGAGAAAGGACAGGGGTTGGCACTGAAGCTTTCTTT.

The V and J genes are TRBV10-3 and TRBJ2-7, with 15 nucleotides matching TRBD2. J gave up 4 bases and V 4 bases, and 26 bases lay outside the gene matches. Germline V gene lookup returns CDR1 ENHRY and CDR2 SYGVKD. The CDR3 is made up of 23 amino acids. CDR3 sequence: CAISGTGTNPEGTSGRYHYEQYF. The CDR3 DNA follows: TGTGCCATCAGTGGGACCGGGACAAACCCCGAAGGGACTAGCGGGAGGTACCATTACGAGCAGTACTTC.